This TCR beta chain was sequenced for a study of T-cell memory formation after mild COVID-19. V was trimmed by 4 bases and J by 5 bases, leaving 30 bases between them. CDR3 size: 19 residues. Germline loops: CDR1 SGHVS, CDR2 FQNEAQ. TCRdb re-called the 5' RACE reads through MiXCR, storing one row per CDR3 protein. The sample includes fewer than 650,000 distinct CDR3 sequences, around 16% of them seen just once. The sequenced sample consisted of PBMCs or a T cell subset sorted from them (not recorded which). This receptor was identified in an adult woman who had mild COVID-19 (a few samples of this study predate the infection). Cell type and time point are not known. The chain uses TRBV7-8 and TRBJ2-7; perhaps TRBD1 as D (5 bases). CDR3 in DNA: TGTGCCAGCAGCTCACCCCTAGGGGCTGGCGGCTATAAAGGAGACGAGCAGTACTTC. Its translation: CASSSPLGAGGYKGDEQYF. Based on the CDR3 plus reference TRBV7-8 and TRBJ2-7, the full variable domain is GAGVSQSPRYKVAKRGQDVALRCDPISGHVSLFWYQQALGQGPEFLTYFQNEAQLDKSGLPSDRFFAERPEGSVSTLKIQRTQQEDSAVYLCASSSPLGAGGYKGDEQYFGPGTRLTVT.